The 31 T cell receptor beta chains presented below share a single source sample, sequenced in a study of T cell responses to AZD1222 COVID-19 vaccine (dated by TCRdb to the early 2020s). The library was prepared using the immunoSEQ multiplex PCR assay. In its TCRdb copy, this immuneACCESS table keeps in-frame sequences only and misses some clones. Where compared with another copy, unresolved V genes explain less than half of these, and the others have no known cause. The table for this sample lists 70,000 to 75,000 clones; around 90% of them were counted only once. Of the sample, roughly 1.3% falls within the top ten clones. In the paper's terms, the time point label means: about 28 days (+/-7) after the second vaccine dose. This specimen was peripheral blood, taken 28 days after the second AZD1222 dose. These receptor sequences come from an adult who received the AZD1222 COVID-19 vaccine.

V and J are TRBV28 and TRBJ1-5, with no clear D. V lost 2 bases, J lost 0 bases, and 8 bases lay in between. The CDR3 extends over 15 amino acids. Looked up from germline, CDR1 is MDHEN and CDR2 is SYDVKM. The CDR3: CASSLHRISNQPQHF. The CDR3 DNA reads as TGTGCCAGCAGTTTACACCGAATTAGCAATCAGCCCCAGCATTTT.

V and J are TRBV5-4 and TRBJ1-1, with a tentative D call TRBD1 (6 bases). V was clipped by 4 bases and J by 5 bases, with 24 bases between them. The CDR3 covers 17 residues. Germline CDR1 SGHNT, CDR2 YYREEE (reference sequence). The CDR3 sequence is CASSRGGTTPRGTEAFF. The CDR3 nucleotides are TGTGCCAGCAGCCGGGGCGGGACAACCCCCCGAGGGACTGAAGCTTTCTTT.

This chain connects TRBV6-6 to TRBJ1-2; 10 nucleotides match TRBD1. Trimming took 6 bases from V and 8 from J; bases not matched to a gene: 6. The CDR3 length is 13 residues. The germline V gene encodes CDR1 MNHNY and CDR2 SVGAGI (reference sequence). This chain's CDR3 is CASSWDRGSGYTF. Here the CDR3 DNA reads TGTGCCAGCAGCTGGGACAGGGGAAGCGGCTACACCTTC.

CDR3 region: CATSRGQEQETQYF. In DNA form, the CDR3 reads TGTGCCACCAGCAGAGGACAAGAACAAGAGACCCAGTACTTC. V usage is TRBV15 and J usage is TRBJ2-5; D not resolved. V shed 1 base and J shed 2 bases, with 8 bases lying between them. CDR3 length: 14 amino acids. Germline CDR1 LNHNV, CDR2 YYDKDF (reference sequence).

This clone showed up just a few times. The chain joins TRBV9 to TRBJ2-7, with D perhaps matching TRBD1 (5 bases). The CDR3 consists of 15 residues. Germline V gene data show CDR1 as SGDLS and CDR2 as YYNGEE. The V end was cut by 3 bases, the J end by 0 bases, with 13 bases between. Here the CDR3 reads CASSADSRSSYEQYF. CDR3 DNA: TGTGCCAGCAGCGCAGACAGCAGAAGCTCCTACGAGCAGTACTTC. The entire variable domain, with the rest obtained from reference TRBV9 and TRBJ2-7, is as follows: DSGVTQTPKHLITATGQRVTLRCSPRSGDLSVYWYQQSLDQGLQFLIQYYNGEERAKGNILERFSAQQFPDLHSELNLSSLELGDSALYFCASSADSRSSYEQYFGPGTRLTVT.

This chain links TRBV10-3 with TRBJ2-7, with TRBD1 matching over 8 bases. The CDR3 spans 15 residues. J gave up 3 bases and V 1 base, and 5 bases lay outside the gene matches. Germline CDR1 and CDR2: ENHRY and SYGVKD. DNA of the CDR3: TGTGCCATCAGTGAGTTCTGGACAGGGAGCTACGAGCAGTACTTC. Translation gives CAISEFWTGSYEQYF.

Only one count was recorded for this clone. The J gene is TRBJ1-2, the V gene TRBV6-5; tentatively, D is TRBD1 (6 bases). The CDR3 is made up of 14 amino acids. The V and J ends lost 3 bases and 9 bases respectively, with 17 bases between them. CDR1 is MNHEY and CDR2 is SVGAGI in the germline V gene. CDR3 coding DNA: TGTGCCAGCAGTTATGCGCGACAGGAGTCAAGCTACACCTTC. Amino acids: CASSYARQESSYTF.

The chain joins TRBV2 to TRBJ1-5, with 8 positions matching TRBD1. Germline values: CDR1 SNHLY, CDR2 FYNNEI. V shed 4 bases and J 1 base; nucleotides not matched to a gene: 9. The CDR3 totals 17 residues. The CDR3 nucleotides read TGTGCCAGCAGTGCCCTTGGACAGGGAACGAGCAATCAGCCCCAGCATTTT. Its translation: CASSALGQGTSNQPQHF.

The chain is built from TRBV12-3 or TRBV12-4 and TRBJ1-1; TRBD1 might be the D (6 bases). V gave up 2 bases and J gave up 11 bases, with 15 bases separating them. This CDR3 spans 13 amino acids. CDR3 bases: TGTGCCAGCAGTTTAAGGACAGACGTCTTGGCTTTCTTT. It yields the protein CASSLRTDVLAFF.

This chain connects TRBV15 to TRBJ1-1, with a possible D match to TRBD1 (6 bases). Germline CDR1 reads LNHNV; CDR2 reads YYDKDF (reference sequence). Trimming stripped 3 bases from V and 0 bases from J, with 14 bases between. The CDR3 loop spans 16 amino acids. The CDR3 region is CATSRSPGDLNTEAFF. The CDR3 coding sequence is TGTGCCACCAGCAGGAGCCCAGGGGATCTGAACACTGAAGCTTTCTTT.

The chain links TRBV5-1 to TRBJ1-2; the match to TRBD1 covers 8 bases. The V segment lost 4 bases and the J segment 0 bases; nucleotides outside the gene matches: 8. This CDR3 contains 16 residues. The germline V gene has CDR1 SGHRS and CDR2 YFSETQ. CDR3 loop: CASSTPDRASNYGYTF. The CDR3 DNA is TGCGCCAGCAGCACCCCGGACAGGGCCTCTAACTATGGCTACACCTTC.

This chain connects TRBV10-3 to TRBJ1-6; 10 positions match TRBD1. The V segment lost 7 bases and the J segment 7 bases; nucleotides outside the gene matches: 1. The CDR3 contains 13 residues. The germline CDR1 and CDR2 sequences are ENHRY and SYGVKD. This CDR3 is CAIMGQGNSPLHF. The CDR3 DNA follows: TGTGCCATCATGGGACAGGGGAATTCACCCCTCCACTTT.

The genes are TRBV30 and TRBJ2-3; D gene uncertain. V lost 0 bases and J lost 1, with 11 bases in between. The CDR3 has 15 residues. Per the germline V gene, CDR1 is GTSNPN and CDR2 is SVGIG (reference sequence). As DNA, the CDR3 is TGTGCCTGGAGTGTACTGGAGAGAGGCACAGATACGCAGTATTTT. Amino acids: CAWSVLERGTDTQYF.

The chain carries TRBV3-1 (or the pseudogene TRBV3-2) and TRBJ2-6; D gene ambiguous. The CDR3 has 14 residues. V shed 4 bases and J shed 2 bases, with 6 bases lying between them. CDR1 is LGHDT, CDR2 YNNKEL, per germline (reference sequence). CDR3 in DNA: TGTGCCAGCAGCCTCTCGACTGGGGCCAACGTCCTGACTTTC. Its protein product is CASSLSTGANVLTF.

The chain links TRBV28 to TRBJ1-2; D gene unclear. V lost 5 bases and J 7 bases, leaving 17 bases between the germline ends. CDR1 and CDR2 (germline): MDHEN, SYDVKM. CDR3 length: 14 amino acids. CDR3 coding DNA: TGTGCCAGCAGTGTCCCTCCGGACTCTGGTGGCTACACCTTC. It translates to CASSVPPDSGGYTF.

With regard to this clone: The sample contains more than one DNA sequence encoding this CDR3. The genes are TRBV30 and TRBJ1-5; D is perhaps TRBD1 (5 bases). CDR3 length: 13 residues. The V gene's germline CDR1 is GTSNPN and CDR2 SVGIG (reference sequence). V was trimmed by 3 bases and J by 1 base, leaving 7 bases between them. CDR3 sequence (DNA): TGTGCCTGGAGCTGGGACAGCAATCAGCCCCAGCATTTT. Translating it yields CAWSWDSNQPQHF.

This chain joins TRBV9 and TRBJ2-3; weak D call: TRBD1 (5 bases). The germline V and J ends were trimmed by 0 bases and 0 bases, with 11 bases remaining between them. The germline gives CDR1 SGDLS, CDR2 YYNGEE. The CDR3 is 16 amino acids. CDR3 DNA sequence: TGTGCCAGCAGCGTAGAATACAGGAATAGCACAGATACGCAGTATTTT. Translating gives CASSVEYRNSTDTQYF.

This chain uses TRBV12-3 or TRBV12-4 with TRBJ2-5; 7 bases map to TRBD2. The CDR3 runs 13 residues. Trimming removed 2 bases from V and 9 bases from J; junction bases left unmatched: 6. The CDR3 DNA is TGTGCCAGCAGTTTATCTTGGGGGGGGTCCCAGTACTTC. Amino acids: CASSLSWGGSQYF.

The chain has TRBV7-9 and TRBJ2-7; D may be TRBD2 (7 bases). Per the germline V gene, CDR1 is SEHNR and CDR2 is FQNEAQ (reference sequence). The CDR3 loop spans 12 amino acids. V gave up 9 bases and J gave up 6 bases, with 15 bases separating them. The CDR3 here is CASSSGGAEQYF. CDR3 in DNA: TGTGCCAGTTCAAGTGGGGGGGCCGAGCAGTACTTC.

This clone was detected once. The chain has TRBV10-3 and TRBJ2-3; unclear D gene. V shed 2 bases and J shed 4 bases, with 10 bases lying between them. The V gene's germline CDR1 is ENHRY and CDR2 SYGVKD. CDR3 length equals 14 residues. The chain's CDR3 is CAISEPPFSDTQYF. CDR3 in DNA: TGTGCCATCAGTGAGCCTCCGTTTTCAGATACGCAGTATTTT.

This clone was observed a few times. The chain couples TRBV9 to TRBJ2-1; perhaps TRBD1 as D (5 bases). V lost 4 bases, J lost 5 bases, and 19 bases lay in between. Germline assignment: CDR1 SGDLS and CDR2 YYNGEE. This CDR3 comprises 16 residues. CDR3 bases: TGTGCCAGCAGCCCCTCCAGCGAAGGGGTGCACAATGAGCAGTTCTTC. It encodes CASSPSSEGVHNEQFF.

The V gene is TRBV2, the J gene TRBJ2-1; 10 bases are shared with TRBD2. Germline V gene lookup returns CDR1 SNHLY and CDR2 FYNNEI. The V and J ends lost 6 bases and 7 bases, in that order; junction bases with no gene match: 9. CDR3 length: 15 amino acids. CDR3 in DNA: TGTGCCAGCAGAGAGCGGGAGGGGGTCGAAAATGAGCAGTTCTTC. It encodes CASREREGVENEQFF.

The V call is TRBV3-1 (or the pseudogene TRBV3-2), the J call TRBJ1-1; D not certain. The CDR3 has 14 residues. CDR1 and CDR2 (germline): LGHDT, YNNKEL (reference sequence). V lost 4 bases and J lost 1, with 10 bases in between. The CDR3 DNA follows: TGTGCCAGCAGCCCAGACACTTCGAACACTGAAGCTTTCTTT. This codes for CASSPDTSNTEAFF.

V and J are TRBV12-3 or TRBV12-4 and TRBJ1-2, with D possibly being TRBD1 (5 bases). The CDR3 covers 13 residues. V was cut by 3 bases and J by 7 bases, with 12 bases left in between. The CDR3 protein is CASSFPGGVGYTF. The DNA for the CDR3 is TGTGCCAGCAGTTTCCCCGGGGGGGTTGGCTACACCTTC.

This rearrangement joins TRBV9 to TRBJ1-2; the D gene is possibly TRBD1 (6 bases). The V and J ends lost 0 bases and 7 bases respectively, with 13 bases between them. The CDR3 consists of 14 residues. Germline V gene lookup returns CDR1 SGDLS and CDR2 YYNGEE. The CDR3 spells CASSVAQGLGGYTF. The CDR3 DNA sequence: TGTGCCAGCAGCGTAGCTCAGGGGCTGGGTGGCTACACCTTC.

The chain has TRBV7-2 and TRBJ1-2, with 8 bases matching TRBD1. V was pared by 1 base and J by 13 bases, with 5 bases of the junction left unmatched. CDR1 is SGHTA and CDR2 is FQGNSA in the germline V gene. The CDR3 is 12 residues long. CDR3 bases: TGTGCCAGCAGCTTAGAGGGGGACAGGCGCACCTTC. Its protein is CASSLEGDRRTF.

V usage is TRBV7-8 and J usage is TRBJ1-2; D remains unclear. This CDR3 has 16 residues. Trimming took off 5 bases at V and 2 bases at J, with 18 bases between the two ends. CDR1 and CDR2 from the germline V gene are SGHVS and FQNEAQ. The CDR3 sequence is CASSALERALNYGYTF. The CDR3 DNA follows: TGTGCCAGCAGCGCTTTGGAACGGGCCCTCAACTATGGCTACACCTTC.

This rearrangement joins TRBV11-2 to TRBJ2-1, with 12 bases matching TRBD2. V gave up 3 bases and J gave up 7 bases; unmatched junction bases: 4. Germline V gives CDR1 SGHAT, CDR2 FQNNGV. This CDR3 contains 15 residues. CDR3: CASSFTSGRQNEQFF. The CDR3 DNA is TGTGCCAGCAGCTTTACTAGCGGGAGGCAGAATGAGCAGTTCTTC.

The genes are TRBV7-3 and TRBJ1-1; perhaps TRBD1 as D (5 bases). Germline V gene lookup returns CDR1 SGHTA and CDR2 FQGTGA. The CDR3 is made up of 14 amino acids. V lost 8 bases to trimming and J lost 5 bases, with 18 bases between them. The CDR3 here is CASSKDRRGTEAFF. The CDR3 DNA reads TGTGCCAGCTCAAAGGACCGACGGGGGACTGAAGCTTTCTTT.

This sequence joins TRBV4-1 and TRBJ1-3; the D gene is possibly TRBD1 (5 bases). Germline V CDR1 and CDR2: MGHRA, YSYEKL. CDR3 length equals 15 residues. V was cut by 0 bases and J by 2 bases, with 8 bases left in between. CDR3 residues: CASSQDSGTGNTIYF. CDR3 nucleotide sequence: TGCGCCAGCAGCCAAGACTCAGGGACTGGAAACACCATATATTTT.

The chain links TRBV7-6 to TRBJ1-2, with D possibly TRBD1 on 6 matching bases. The CDR3 is 15 amino acids. Trimming took 0 bases from V and 2 from J, leaving 10 bases between them. CDR1 is SGHVS, CDR2 FNYEAQ, per germline. The CDR3 coding sequence is TGTGCCAGCAGCTTAGCGGGGGGCGGGAACTATGGCTACACCTTC. Translated: CASSLAGGGNYGYTF.